This T cell receptor (beta chain) was profiled in a study of CD8 T cells in ankylosing spondylitis. General study points: Within ankylosing spondylitis blood, a TCR beta motif made up of under 10 highly homologous variants appeared to be characteristic.

TCRdb reprocessed the 5' RACE reads with MiXCR, giving one entry per CDR3 protein. Of about 400,000 distinct CDR3 sequences in the sample, roughly 20% were seen once. On this clonotype itself: As yet, its antigen is unknown.

The CDR3 has 14 amino acids. V gave up 8 bases and J gave up 2 bases; unmatched junction bases: 4. The chain has TRBV12-3 or TRBV12-4 and TRBJ2-3; 10 bases fit TRBD2. The sample consisted of blood, either unsorted or a sorted T cell fraction (not recorded which). The receptor comes from a male donor with ankylosing spondylitis or in good health (not recorded which). CDR3 DNA: TGTGCCAGCGGTGGACTAGCGGTCACAGATACGCAGTATTTT. Protein sequence: CASGGLAVTDTQYF.